Listed here are 9 T cell receptor beta chains from one sample, sequenced in a study of blood T cell repertoires in COVID-19. Produced via immunoSEQ multiplex PCR; TCRdb's table is partial and in-frame only. In the table there are 60,000 or so clones, about 88% of which are singletons. Specimen: peripheral blood. The receptors stem from a woman aged 55-70 years with active COVID-19.

The count of this clone is one. The chain has TRBV2 and TRBJ2-1; weak D call: TRBD2 (6 bases). CDR3 length: 15 amino acids. Germline V gives CDR1 SNHLY, CDR2 FYNNEI. Trimming removed 6 bases from V and 3 bases from J, with 15 bases in between. The CDR3 here is CASRAGRGRYNEQFF. The DNA for the CDR3 is TGTGCCAGCAGGGCCGGGAGAGGACGCTACAATGAGCAGTTCTTC.

The rearrangement uses TRBV7-9 and TRBJ2-5; 11 nucleotides align to TRBD1. This CDR3 spans 16 amino acids. J gave up 3 bases and V 5 bases, and 8 bases lay outside the gene matches. Germline-derived CDR1 and CDR2 are SEHNR and FQNEAQ (reference sequence). The CDR3 protein is CASSGGTGGWKETQYF. The CDR3, as DNA: TGTGCCAGCAGCGGCGGGACAGGGGGTTGGAAAGAGACCCAGTACTTC.

This clone was detected a few times. This rearrangement joins TRBV3-1 (or the pseudogene TRBV3-2) to TRBJ1-5; D not resolved. Trimming took off 3 bases at V and 7 bases at J, with 10 bases between the two ends. The CDR3 consists of 13 residues. From germline, CDR1 is LGHDT and CDR2 YNNKEL (reference sequence). CDR3 sequence reads: CASSQSGKQPQHF. CDR3 nucleotide sequence: TGTGCCAGCAGCCAGTCCGGGAAACAGCCCCAGCATTTT.

The chain uses TRBV12-5 and TRBJ2-1; maybe TRBD2 (6 bases). The ends were cut back, 9 bases at V and 6 bases at J, with 15 bases in the middle. The CDR3 spans 13 residues. Per germline, CDR1 LGHNT and CDR2 FRNRAP. CDR3 nucleotide sequence: TGTGCTAGCCGGGACGGGGACTTCAATGAGCAGTTCTTC. Protein: CASRDGDFNEQFF.

This chain connects TRBV11-2 to TRBJ2-7; 8 bases line up with TRBD1. The trim removed 4 bases at V and 4 bases at J, leaving 3 bases unmatched. Germline loops: CDR1 SGHAT, CDR2 FQNNGV. The CDR3 extends over 13 amino acids. The CDR3 region is CASSWYRGYEQYF. The CDR3 bases are TGTGCCAGCAGCTGGTACAGGGGGTACGAGCAGTACTTC.

The J gene is TRBJ2-1, the V gene TRBV5-1; TRBD2 agrees at 11 bases. CDR1 is SGHRS and CDR2 is YFSETQ in the germline V gene. V lost 1 base, J lost 6 bases, and 6 bases stayed unmatched. CDR3 size: 16 residues. The CDR3, as DNA: TGCGCCAGCAGCTTGCTAACTAGCGGGGGACTCAATGAGCAGTTCTTC. It is translated as CASSLLTSGGLNEQFF.

The rearrangement links TRBV21-1 to TRBJ1-5. TRBV21-1 is termed a pseudogene. The CDR3 runs 13 residues. In DNA, the CDR3 is TGTGCCAGCTTAGTTTCGGGGAATCAGCCCCAGCATTTT. It translates to CASLVSGNQPQHF.

A single count supports this clone. The chain employs TRBV19 and TRBJ1-3; D ambiguous. The germline V gene encodes CDR1 LNHDA and CDR2 SQIVND (reference sequence). Trimming took 7 bases from V and 0 from J, leaving 7 bases between them. The CDR3 has 13 amino acids. The CDR3 loop is CASIRSSGNTIYF. In nucleotides, the CDR3 is TGTGCCAGTATCCGGAGCTCTGGAAACACCATATATTTT.

The DNA of the CDR3 is TGTGCCATCAGTGAAATCGGGCAGGGTAGTGGCTACACCTTC. Translating it yields CAISEIGQGSGYTF. The V call is TRBV10-3, the J call TRBJ1-2, with a possible D match to TRBD1 (5 bases). This CDR3 has 14 residues. V lost 3 bases and J lost 7, with 15 bases in between. Germline V gene lookup returns CDR1 ENHRY and CDR2 SYGVKD.